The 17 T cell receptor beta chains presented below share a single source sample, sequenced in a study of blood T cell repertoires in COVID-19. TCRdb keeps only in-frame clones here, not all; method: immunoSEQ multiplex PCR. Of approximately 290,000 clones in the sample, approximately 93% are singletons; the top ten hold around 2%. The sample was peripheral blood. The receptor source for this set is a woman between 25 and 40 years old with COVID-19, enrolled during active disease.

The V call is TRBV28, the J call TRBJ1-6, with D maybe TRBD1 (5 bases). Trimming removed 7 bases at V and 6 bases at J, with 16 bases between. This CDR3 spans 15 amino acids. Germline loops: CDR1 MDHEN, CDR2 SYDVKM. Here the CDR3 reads CASTQSTAINSPLHF. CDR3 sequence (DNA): TGTGCCAGCACCCAATCGACAGCTATTAATTCACCCCTCCACTTT.

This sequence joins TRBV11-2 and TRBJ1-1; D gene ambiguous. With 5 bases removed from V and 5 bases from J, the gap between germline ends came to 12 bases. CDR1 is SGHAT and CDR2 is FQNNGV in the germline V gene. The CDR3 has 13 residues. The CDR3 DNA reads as TGTGCCAGCAGCAGGACGGCGGGTACTGAAGCTTTCTTT. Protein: CASSRTAGTEAFF.

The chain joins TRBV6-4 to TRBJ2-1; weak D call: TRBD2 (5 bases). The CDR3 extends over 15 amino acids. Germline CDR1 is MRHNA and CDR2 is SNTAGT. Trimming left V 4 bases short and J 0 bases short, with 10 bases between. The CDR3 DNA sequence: TGTGCCAGCAGTGTCGTGGGAGACTCCTACAATGAGCAGTTCTTC. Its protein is CASSVVGDSYNEQFF.

As DNA, the CDR3 is TGTGCCAGCAGCTTAGGCGGGAGGGATAGGAATGAGCAGTTCTTC. It yields the protein CASSLGGRDRNEQFF. The chain employs TRBV7-3 and TRBJ2-1; 9 bases map to TRBD2. Germline loops: CDR1 SGHTA, CDR2 FQGTGA. The J segment lost 7 bases and the V segment lost 2 bases, leaving 6 bases of the junction unmatched. The CDR3 has 15 residues.

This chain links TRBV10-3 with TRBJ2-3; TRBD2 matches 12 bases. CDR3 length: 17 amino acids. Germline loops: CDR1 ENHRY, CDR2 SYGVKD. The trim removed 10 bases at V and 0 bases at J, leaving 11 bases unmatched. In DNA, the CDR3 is TGTGCCACCACACGGACTAGCGGGGCTACTAGCACAGATACGCAGTATTTT. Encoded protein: CATTRTSGATSTDTQYF.

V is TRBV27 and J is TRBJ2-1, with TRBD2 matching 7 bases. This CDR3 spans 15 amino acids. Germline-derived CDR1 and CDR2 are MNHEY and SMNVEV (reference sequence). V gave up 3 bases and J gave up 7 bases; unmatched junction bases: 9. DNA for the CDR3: TGTGCCAGCAGTTTGAGTGCGGGAGCGAGAAATGAGCAGTTCTTC. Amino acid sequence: CASSLSAGARNEQFF.

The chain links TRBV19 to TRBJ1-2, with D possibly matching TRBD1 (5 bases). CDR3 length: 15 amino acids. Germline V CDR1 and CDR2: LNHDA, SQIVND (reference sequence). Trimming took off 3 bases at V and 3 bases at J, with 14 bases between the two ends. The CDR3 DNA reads TGTGCCAGTAGTATTGACAGAGACGGGTACTATGGCTACACCTTC. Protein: CASSIDRDGYYGYTF.

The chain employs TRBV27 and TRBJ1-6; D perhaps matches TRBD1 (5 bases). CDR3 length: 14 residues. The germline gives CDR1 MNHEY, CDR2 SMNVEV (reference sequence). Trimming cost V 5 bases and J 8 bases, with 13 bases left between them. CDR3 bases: TGTGCCAGCAGTGCGCGGGACGGATATTCACCCCTCCACTTT. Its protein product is CASSARDGYSPLHF.

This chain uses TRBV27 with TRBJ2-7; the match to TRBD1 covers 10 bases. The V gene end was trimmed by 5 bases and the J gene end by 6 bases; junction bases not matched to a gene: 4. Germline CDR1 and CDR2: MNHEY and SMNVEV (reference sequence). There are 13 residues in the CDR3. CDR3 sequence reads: CASSTTGGVEQYF. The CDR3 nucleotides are TGTGCCAGCAGTACGACAGGGGGCGTCGAGCAGTACTTC.

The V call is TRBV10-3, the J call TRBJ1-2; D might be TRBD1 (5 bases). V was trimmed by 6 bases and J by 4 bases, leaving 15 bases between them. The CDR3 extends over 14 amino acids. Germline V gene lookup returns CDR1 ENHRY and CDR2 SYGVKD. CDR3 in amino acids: CAISASGGFYGYTF. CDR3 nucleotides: TGTGCCATCAGCGCTTCCGGGGGGTTCTATGGCTACACCTTC.

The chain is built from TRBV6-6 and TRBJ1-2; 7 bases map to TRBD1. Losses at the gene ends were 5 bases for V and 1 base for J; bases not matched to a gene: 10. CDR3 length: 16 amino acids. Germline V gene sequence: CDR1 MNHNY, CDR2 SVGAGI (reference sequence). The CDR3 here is CASSDFQGGGNYGYTF. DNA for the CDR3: TGTGCCAGCAGTGACTTCCAGGGGGGTGGTAACTATGGCTACACCTTC.

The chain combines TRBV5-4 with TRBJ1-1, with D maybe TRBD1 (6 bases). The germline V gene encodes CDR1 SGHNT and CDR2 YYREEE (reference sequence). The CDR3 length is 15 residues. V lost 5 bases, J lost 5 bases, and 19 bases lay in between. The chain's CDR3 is CASSLYRAVRTEAFF. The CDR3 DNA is TGTGCCAGCAGTTTATACAGGGCAGTGAGGACTGAAGCTTTCTTT.

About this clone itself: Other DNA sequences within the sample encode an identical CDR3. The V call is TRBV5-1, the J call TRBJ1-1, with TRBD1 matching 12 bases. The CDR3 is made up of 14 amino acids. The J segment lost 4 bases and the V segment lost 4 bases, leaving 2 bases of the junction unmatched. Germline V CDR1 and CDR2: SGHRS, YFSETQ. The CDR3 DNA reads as TGCGCCAGCAGCCTGGGACAGGGGGCCACTGAAGCTTTCTTT. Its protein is CASSLGQGATEAFF.

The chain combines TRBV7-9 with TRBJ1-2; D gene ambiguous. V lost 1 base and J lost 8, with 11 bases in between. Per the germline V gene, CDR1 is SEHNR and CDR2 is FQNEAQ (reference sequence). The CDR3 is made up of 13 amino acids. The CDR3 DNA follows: TGTGCCAGCAGCTTAGACATCTCCATGGGCTACACCTTC. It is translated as CASSLDISMGYTF.

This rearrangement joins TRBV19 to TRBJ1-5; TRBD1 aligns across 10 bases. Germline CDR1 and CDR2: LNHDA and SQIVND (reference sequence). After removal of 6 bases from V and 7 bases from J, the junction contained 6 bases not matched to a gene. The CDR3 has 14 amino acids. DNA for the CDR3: TGTGCCAGTAGCCCGACAGGGGGCGAGCAGCCCCAGCATTTT. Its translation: CASSPTGGEQPQHF.

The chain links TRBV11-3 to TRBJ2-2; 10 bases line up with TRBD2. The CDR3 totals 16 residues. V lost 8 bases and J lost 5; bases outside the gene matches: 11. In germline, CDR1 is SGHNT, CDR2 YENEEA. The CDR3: CASSPLAGGGTGELFF. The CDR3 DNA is TGTGCCAGCTCTCCCTTAGCGGGAGGAGGGACCGGGGAGCTGTTTTTT. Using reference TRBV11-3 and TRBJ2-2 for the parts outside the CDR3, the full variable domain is EAGVVQSPRYKIIEKKQPVAFWCNPISGHNTLYWYLQNLGQGPELLIRYENEEAVDDSQLPKDRFSAERLKGVDSTLKIQPAELGDSAVYLCASSPLAGGGTGELFFGEGSRLTVL.

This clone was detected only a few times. The CDR3 DNA follows: TGTGCCAGCAGTGAAGGGGACAGCTCCTACGAGCAGTACTTC. Translating it yields CASSEGDSSYEQYF. The chain couples TRBV6-1 to TRBJ2-7; 7 bases fit TRBD1. V lost 1 base, J lost 0 bases, and 0 bases stayed unmatched. The germline CDR1 and CDR2 sequences are MNHNS and SASEGT. This CDR3 region has 14 residues.